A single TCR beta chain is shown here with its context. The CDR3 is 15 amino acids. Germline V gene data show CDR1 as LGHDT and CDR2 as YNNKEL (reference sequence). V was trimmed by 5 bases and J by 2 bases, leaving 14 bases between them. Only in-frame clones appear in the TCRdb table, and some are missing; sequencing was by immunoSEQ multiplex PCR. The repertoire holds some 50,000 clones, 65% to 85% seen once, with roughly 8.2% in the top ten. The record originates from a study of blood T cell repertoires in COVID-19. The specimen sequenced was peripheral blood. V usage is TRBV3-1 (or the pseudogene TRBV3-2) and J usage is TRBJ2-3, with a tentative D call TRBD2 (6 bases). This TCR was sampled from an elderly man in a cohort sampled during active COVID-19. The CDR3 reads CASSSRGGVTDTQYF. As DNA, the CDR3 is TGTGCCAGCAGCTCCCGGGGCGGGGTCACAGATACGCAGTATTTT.